The clone carrying this T cell receptor (beta chain) showed up just a few times. Its antigen remains unknown. This sample was included in a study of human T cells and chemical hapten exposure. Background on the study: Among samples, TCR yields varied mainly because of small differences in pooled library volume. Broader study findings: No shift was seen in TCRs above 1 in 1000 frequency with DPC sensitization.

Before extraction, the whole blood was not fractionated, and total RNA was taken from it. Unique molecular identifiers were attached to individual cDNA molecules within the library. The authors' processing: Samples ranged from 23,224 to 690,600 TCRs, with a median of roughly 93,000. Using its own MiXCR run on the 5' RACE reads, TCRdb lists one record per CDR3 protein. TCRdb's processing, not the authors', yielded these V and J calls. The sample carries more than 75,000 distinct CDR3 sequences, roughly 15% recorded once. V gave up 0 bases and J gave up 8 bases, with 13 bases separating them. This CDR3 is 14 amino acids long. Germline V gene data show CDR1 as MNHEY and CDR2 as SVGAGI.

The V and J genes are TRBV6-5 and TRBJ1-2; D is perhaps TRBD1 (5 bases). This receptor was obtained from a female donor in good health. In DNA form, the CDR3 reads TGTGCCAGCAGTTACTCTCGTGGGACGGGCGGCTACACCTTC. It specifies CASSYSRGTGGYTF.